Listed below are T cell receptor beta chains from one sample, sequenced in a study of blood T cells in healthy people across ages. TCRdb used MiXCR to reprocess the 5' RACE reads, holding one entry per CDR3 protein. The sample contains around 710,000 distinct CDR3 sequences, roughly two fifths of which appear only once. Specimen: blood. The receptors were gathered from a woman aged 55-69 years in good health. Each CDR3 is given with its conserved first and last residue. The D gene is left open where the match is weak. A row's size may be missing; if present it is once, few, many or a size class.

j_call | clone_size | d_call | v_call | cdr3_aa | cdr3_nt
TRBJ2-5 | . | TRBD2 | TRBV11-2 | CASSPIGGGLTQYF | TGTGCCAGCAGCCCCATCGGGGGGGGGCTGACCCAGTACTTC
TRBJ2-1 | . | TRBD2 | TRBV7-6 | CASSPPPGQRGGYNEQFF | TGTGCCAGCAGCCCGCCGCCGGGGCAGCGGGGGGGCTACAATGAGCAGTTCTTC
TRBJ2-1 | few | TRBD2 | TRBV12-3/TRBV12-4 | CASSPSGGDEQFF | TGTGCCAGCAGTCCGAGCGGGGGGGATGAGCAGTTCTTC
TRBJ2-5 | . | TRBD2 | TRBV20-1 | CSARGRREDQETQYF | TGCAGTGCTAGAGGGAGACGGGAGGACCAAGAGACCCAGTACTTC
TRBJ2-4 | once | . | TRBV25-1 | CASNEPYAGENIQYF | TGTGCCAGCAATGAACCCTATGCAGGGGAAAACATTCAGTACTTC
TRBJ2-2 | . | . | TRBV11-2 | CASSFRTNTGELFF | TGTGCCAGCAGCTTCCGGACGAACACCGGGGAGCTGTTTTTT
TRBJ2-3 | . | . | TRBV10-3 | CAISAAVDDTQYF | TGTGCCATCAGTGCCGCAGTGGACGATACGCAGTATTTT
TRBJ2-7 | few | . | TRBV7-8 | CASSLWGMGYEQYF | TGTGCCAGCAGCCTTTGGGGGATGGGTTACGAGCAGTACTTC
TRBJ2-7 | . | . | TRBV28 | CASSPVRATYEQYF | TGTGCCAGCAGTCCGGTCCGGGCGACCTACGAGCAGTACTTC
TRBJ1-4 | . | . | TRBV20-1 | CSANGFTNEKLFF | TGCAGTGCTAACGGGTTTACCAATGAAAAACTGTTTTTT
TRBJ2-7 | . | . | TRBV11-2 | CASSPSDYLNPTYNEQYF | TGTGCCAGCAGCCCCTCGGACTATCTGAACCCAACTTACAATGAGCAGTACTTC
TRBJ1-1 | . | . | TRBV12-3/TRBV12-4 | CASSTGPSTEAFF | TGTGCCAGCAGTACCGGACCCTCCACTGAAGCTTTCTTT
TRBJ2-2 | . | TRBD1 | TRBV10-1 | CARRTGTPEPDTGELFF | TGCGCCAGACGGACAGGGACCCCCGAACCTGATACCGGGGAGCTGTTTTTT
TRBJ2-7 | few | . | TRBV12-3/TRBV12-4 | CASSPPVGGMADEQYF | TGTGCCAGCAGTCCCCCGGTCGGCGGGATGGCGGATGAGCAGTACTTC
TRBJ2-2 | few | . | TRBV9 | CASSVEGGELFF | TGTGCCAGCAGCGTAGAAGGGGGGGAGCTGTTTTTT